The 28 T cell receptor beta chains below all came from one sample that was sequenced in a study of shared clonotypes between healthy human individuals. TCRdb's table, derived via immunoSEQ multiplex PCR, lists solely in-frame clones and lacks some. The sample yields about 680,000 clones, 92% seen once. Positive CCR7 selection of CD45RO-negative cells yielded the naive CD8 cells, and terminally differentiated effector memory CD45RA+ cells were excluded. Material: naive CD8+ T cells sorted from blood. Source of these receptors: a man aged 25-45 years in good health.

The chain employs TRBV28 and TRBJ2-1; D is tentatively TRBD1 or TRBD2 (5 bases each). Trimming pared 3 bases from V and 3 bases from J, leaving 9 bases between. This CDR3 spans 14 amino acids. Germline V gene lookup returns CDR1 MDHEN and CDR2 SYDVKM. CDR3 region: CASSLGTIYNEQFF. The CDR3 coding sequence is TGTGCCAGCAGTTTGGGGACGATCTACAATGAGCAGTTCTTC. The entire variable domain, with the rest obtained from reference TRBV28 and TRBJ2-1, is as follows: DVKVTQSSRYLVKRTGEKVFLECVQDMDHENMFWYRQDPGLGLRLIYFSYDVKMKEKGDIPEGYSVSREKKERFSLILESASTNQTSMYLCASSLGTIYNEQFFGPGTRLTVL.

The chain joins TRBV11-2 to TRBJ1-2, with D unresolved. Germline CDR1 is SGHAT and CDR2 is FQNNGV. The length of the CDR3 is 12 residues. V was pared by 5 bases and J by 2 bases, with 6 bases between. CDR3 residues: CASSRENYGYTF. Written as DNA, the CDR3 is TGTGCCAGCAGCCGGGAGAACTATGGCTACACCTTC.

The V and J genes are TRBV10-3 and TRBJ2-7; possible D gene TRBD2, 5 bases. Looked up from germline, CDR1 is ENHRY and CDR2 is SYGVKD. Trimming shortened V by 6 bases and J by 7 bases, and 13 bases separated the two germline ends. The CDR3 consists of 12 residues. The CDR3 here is CAISGEGREQYF. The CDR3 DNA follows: TGTGCCATCAGCGGGGAAGGTAGGGAGCAGTACTTC.

The CDR3 sequence is CAWSDNSGNTIYF. The CDR3 nucleotides are TGTGCCTGGAGTGACAACTCTGGAAACACCATATATTTT. This chain links TRBV30 with TRBJ1-3; D is unclear. The CDR3 consists of 13 residues. V was trimmed by 1 base and J by 0 bases, leaving 4 bases between them. Germline V gives CDR1 GTSNPN, CDR2 SVGIG (reference sequence).

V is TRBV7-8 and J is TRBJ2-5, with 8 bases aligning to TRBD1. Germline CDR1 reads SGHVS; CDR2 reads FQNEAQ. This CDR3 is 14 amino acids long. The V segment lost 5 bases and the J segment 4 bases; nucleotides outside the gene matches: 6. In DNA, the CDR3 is TGTGCCAGCAGCGCCCAGGGGGCCCCAGAGACCCAGTACTTC. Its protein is CASSAQGAPETQYF.

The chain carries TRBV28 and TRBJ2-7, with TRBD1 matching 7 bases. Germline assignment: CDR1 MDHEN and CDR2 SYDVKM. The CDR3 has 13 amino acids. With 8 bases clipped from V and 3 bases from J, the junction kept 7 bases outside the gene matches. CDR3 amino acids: CASAGTAHYEQYF. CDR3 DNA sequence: TGTGCCAGCGCCGGGACAGCTCACTACGAGCAGTACTTC.

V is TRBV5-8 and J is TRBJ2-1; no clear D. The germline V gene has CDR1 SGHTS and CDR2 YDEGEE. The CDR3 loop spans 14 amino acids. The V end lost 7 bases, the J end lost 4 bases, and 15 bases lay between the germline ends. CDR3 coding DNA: TGTGCCAGCGATCCCGGACCAATATACAATGAGCAGTTCTTC. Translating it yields CASDPGPIYNEQFF.

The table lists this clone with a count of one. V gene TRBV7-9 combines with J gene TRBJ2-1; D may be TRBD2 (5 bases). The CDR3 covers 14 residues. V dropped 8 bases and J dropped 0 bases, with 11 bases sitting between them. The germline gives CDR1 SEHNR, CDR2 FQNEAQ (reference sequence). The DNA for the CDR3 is TGTGCCAGCCGGAGGTCCCACTCCTACAATGAGCAGTTCTTC. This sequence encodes CASRRSHSYNEQFF. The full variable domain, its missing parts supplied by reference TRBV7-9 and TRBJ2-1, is DTGVSQNPRHKITKRGQNVTFRCDPISEHNRLYWYRQTLGQGPEFLTYFQNEAQLEKSRLLSDRFSAERPKGSFSTLEIQRTEQGDSAMYLCASRRSHSYNEQFFGPGTRLTVL.

The CDR3 DNA follows: TGTGCCAGCAAAACAGGGGGTAGCTCCTACAATGAGCAGTTCTTC. Translation: CASKTGGSSYNEQFF. The chain couples TRBV27 to TRBJ2-1, with 8 bases fitting TRBD1. Germline CDR1 is MNHEY and CDR2 is SMNVEV (reference sequence). This CDR3 is built from 15 residues. With V trimmed by 7 bases and J by 0 bases, 5 bases remained unmatched.

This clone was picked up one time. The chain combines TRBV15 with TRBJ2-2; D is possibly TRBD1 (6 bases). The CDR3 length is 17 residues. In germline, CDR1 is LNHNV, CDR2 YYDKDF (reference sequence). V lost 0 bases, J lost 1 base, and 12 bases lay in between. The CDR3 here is CATSRDEGTLNTGELFF. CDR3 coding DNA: TGTGCCACCAGCAGAGATGAGGGGACATTGAACACCGGGGAGCTGTTTTTT.

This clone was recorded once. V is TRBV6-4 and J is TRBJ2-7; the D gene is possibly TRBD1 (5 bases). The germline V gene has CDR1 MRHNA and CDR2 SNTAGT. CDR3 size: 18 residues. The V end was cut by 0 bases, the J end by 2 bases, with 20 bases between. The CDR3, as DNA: TGTGCCAGCAGTGACTCGTCGAAGGCAGGGTTAATCCCCTACGAGCAGTACTTC. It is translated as CASSDSSKAGLIPYEQYF.

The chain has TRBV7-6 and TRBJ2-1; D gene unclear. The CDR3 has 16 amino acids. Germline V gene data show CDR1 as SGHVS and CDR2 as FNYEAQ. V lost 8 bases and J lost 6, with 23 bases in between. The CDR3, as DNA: TGTGCCAGCGGCTCTGGGCGCACCCTCCCAACCAATGAGCAGTTCTTC. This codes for CASGSGRTLPTNEQFF.

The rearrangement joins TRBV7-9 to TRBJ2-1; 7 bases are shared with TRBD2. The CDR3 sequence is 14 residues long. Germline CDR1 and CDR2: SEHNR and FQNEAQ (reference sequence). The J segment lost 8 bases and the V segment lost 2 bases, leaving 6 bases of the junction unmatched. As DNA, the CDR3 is TGTGCCAGCAGCTTACCGCGGGAGAGGGATGAGCAGTTCTTC. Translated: CASSLPRERDEQFF. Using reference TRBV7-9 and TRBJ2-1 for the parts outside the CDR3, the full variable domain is DTGVSQNPRHKITKRGQNVTFRCDPISEHNRLYWYRQTLGQGPEFLTYFQNEAQLEKSRLLSDRFSAERPKGSFSTLEIQRTEQGDSAMYLCASSLPRERDEQFFGPGTRLTVL.

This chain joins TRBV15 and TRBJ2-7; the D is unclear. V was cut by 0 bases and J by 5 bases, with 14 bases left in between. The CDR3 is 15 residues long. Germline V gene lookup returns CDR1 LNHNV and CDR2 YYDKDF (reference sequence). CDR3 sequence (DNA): TGTGCCACCAGCAGAGAAGTAAATGGAGACCACGAGCAGTACTTC. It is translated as CATSREVNGDHEQYF.

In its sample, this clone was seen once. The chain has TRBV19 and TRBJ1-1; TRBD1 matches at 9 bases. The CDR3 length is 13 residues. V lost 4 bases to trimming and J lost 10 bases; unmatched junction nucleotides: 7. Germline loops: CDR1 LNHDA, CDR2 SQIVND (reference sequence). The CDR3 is CASSTRTGAGAFF. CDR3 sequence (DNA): TGTGCCAGTAGTACTCGGACAGGGGCAGGAGCTTTCTTT.

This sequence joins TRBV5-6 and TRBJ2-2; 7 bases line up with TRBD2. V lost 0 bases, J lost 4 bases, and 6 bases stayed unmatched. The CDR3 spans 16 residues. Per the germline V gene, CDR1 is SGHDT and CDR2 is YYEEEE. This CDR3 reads CASSLELAVITGELFF. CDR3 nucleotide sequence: TGTGCCAGCAGCTTGGAGCTAGCGGTCATCACCGGGGAGCTGTTTTTT.

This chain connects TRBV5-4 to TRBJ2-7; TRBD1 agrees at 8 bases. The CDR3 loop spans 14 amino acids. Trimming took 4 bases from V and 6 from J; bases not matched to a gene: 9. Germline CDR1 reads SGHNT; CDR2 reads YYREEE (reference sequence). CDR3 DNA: TGTGCCAGCAGCCCCGGGACAGGCTGGGTCGAGCAGTACTTC. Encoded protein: CASSPGTGWVEQYF.

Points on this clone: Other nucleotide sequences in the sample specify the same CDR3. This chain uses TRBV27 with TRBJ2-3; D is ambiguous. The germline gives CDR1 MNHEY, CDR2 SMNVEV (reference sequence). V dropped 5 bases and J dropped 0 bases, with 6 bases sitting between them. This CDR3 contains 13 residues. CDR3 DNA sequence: TGTGCCAGCAGTCTTCTTAGCACAGATACGCAGTATTTT. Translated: CASSLLSTDTQYF.

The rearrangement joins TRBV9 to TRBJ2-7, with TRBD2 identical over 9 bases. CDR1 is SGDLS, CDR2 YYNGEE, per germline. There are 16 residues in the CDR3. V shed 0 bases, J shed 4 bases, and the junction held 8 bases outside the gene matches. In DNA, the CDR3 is TGTGCCAGCAGCGTAGATAGCGGGAGCTTCCAATACGAGCAGTACTTC. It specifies CASSVDSGSFQYEQYF.

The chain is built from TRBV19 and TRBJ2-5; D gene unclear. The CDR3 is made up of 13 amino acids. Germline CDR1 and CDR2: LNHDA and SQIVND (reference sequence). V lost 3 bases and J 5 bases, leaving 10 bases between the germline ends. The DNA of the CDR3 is TGTGCCAGTAGTATGGTGCAAGGGGAGACCCAGTACTTC. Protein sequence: CASSMVQGETQYF. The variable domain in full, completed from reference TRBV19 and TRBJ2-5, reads DGGITQSPKYLFRKEGQNVTLSCEQNLNHDAMYWYRQDPGQGLRLIYYSQIVNDFQKGDIAEGYSVSREKKESFPLTVTSAQKNPTAFYLCASSMVQGETQYFGPGTRLLVL.

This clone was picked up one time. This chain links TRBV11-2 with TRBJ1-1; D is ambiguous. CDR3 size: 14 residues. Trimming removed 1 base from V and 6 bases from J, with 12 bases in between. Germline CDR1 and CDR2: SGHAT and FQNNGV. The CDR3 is CASSLGPSGAEAFF. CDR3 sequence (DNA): TGTGCCAGCAGCTTAGGTCCCAGTGGCGCTGAAGCTTTCTTT.

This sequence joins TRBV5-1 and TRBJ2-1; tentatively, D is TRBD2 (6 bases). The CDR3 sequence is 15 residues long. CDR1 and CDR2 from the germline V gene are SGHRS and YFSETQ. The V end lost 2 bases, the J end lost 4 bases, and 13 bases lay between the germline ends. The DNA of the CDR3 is TGCGCCAGCAGCTTTTACGGGAGTGCGTACAATGAGCAGTTCTTC. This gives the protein CASSFYGSAYNEQFF.

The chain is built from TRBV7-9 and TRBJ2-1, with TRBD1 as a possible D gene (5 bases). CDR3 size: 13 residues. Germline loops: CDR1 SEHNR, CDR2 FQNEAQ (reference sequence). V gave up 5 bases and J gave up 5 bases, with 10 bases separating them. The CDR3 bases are TGTGCCAGCAGCAAGCAGGGAAACAATGAGCAGTTCTTC. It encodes CASSKQGNNEQFF. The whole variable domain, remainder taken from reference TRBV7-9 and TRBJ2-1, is DTGVSQNPRHKITKRGQNVTFRCDPISEHNRLYWYRQTLGQGPEFLTYFQNEAQLEKSRLLSDRFSAERPKGSFSTLEIQRTEQGDSAMYLCASSKQGNNEQFFGPGTRLTVL.

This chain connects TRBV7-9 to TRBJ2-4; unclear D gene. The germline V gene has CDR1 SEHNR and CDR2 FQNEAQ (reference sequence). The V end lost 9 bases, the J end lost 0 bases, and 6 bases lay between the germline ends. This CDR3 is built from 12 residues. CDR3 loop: CASSSAKNIQYF. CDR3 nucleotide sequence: TGTGCCAGTTCTTCAGCCAAAAACATTCAGTACTTC.

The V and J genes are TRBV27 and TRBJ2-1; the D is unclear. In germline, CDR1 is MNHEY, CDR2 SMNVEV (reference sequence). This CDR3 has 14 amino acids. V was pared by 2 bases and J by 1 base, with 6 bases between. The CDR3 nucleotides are TGTGCCAGCAGTTTAACGGGTTCCTACAATGAGCAGTTCTTC. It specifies CASSLTGSYNEQFF.

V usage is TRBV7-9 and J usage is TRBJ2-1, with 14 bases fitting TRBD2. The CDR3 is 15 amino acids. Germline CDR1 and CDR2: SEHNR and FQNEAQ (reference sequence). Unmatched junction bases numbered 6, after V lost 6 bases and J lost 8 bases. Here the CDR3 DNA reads TGTGCCAGCAGTTTATCGGGACTAGCGGGGGATGAGCAGTTCTTC. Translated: CASSLSGLAGDEQFF.

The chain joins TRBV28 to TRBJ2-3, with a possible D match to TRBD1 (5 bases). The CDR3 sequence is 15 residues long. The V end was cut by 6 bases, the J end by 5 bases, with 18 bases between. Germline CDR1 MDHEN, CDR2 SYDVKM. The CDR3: CASSSPSPQGDTQYF. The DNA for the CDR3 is TGTGCCAGCAGCTCCCCGAGCCCCCAGGGAGATACGCAGTATTTT.

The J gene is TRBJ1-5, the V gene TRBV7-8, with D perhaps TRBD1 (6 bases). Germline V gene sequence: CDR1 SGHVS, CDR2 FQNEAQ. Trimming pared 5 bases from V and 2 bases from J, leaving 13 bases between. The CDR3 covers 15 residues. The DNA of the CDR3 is TGTGCCAGCAGCCCAAACAGGGCTGGCAATCAGCCCCAGCATTTT. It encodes CASSPNRAGNQPQHF.